These 20 T cell receptor beta chains originate from one sample sequenced in a study of blood T cell repertoires in COVID-19. The repertoire was sequenced with immunoSEQ multiplex PCR; TCRdb's copy has only in-frame clones and lacks some. Of a few hundred thousand clones in the sample, roughly nine tenths were seen once. The sequenced sample consisted of peripheral blood. These receptors all stem from a man between 40 and 49 years old with acute or convalescent COVID-19.

This clone was recorded only once. The chain uses TRBV6-2 or TRBV6-3 and TRBJ1-6, with a weak D call TRBD1 (6 bases). V lost 2 bases and J 0 bases, leaving 11 bases between the germline ends. CDR3 length equals 17 residues. The germline gives CDR1 MNHEY, CDR2 SVGEGT. DNA for the CDR3: TGTGCCAGCAGTTACGGGGGCGGAAGCTCCTATAATTCACCCCTCCACTTT. Translation: CASSYGGGSSYNSPLHF.

The gene calls are TRBV30 and TRBJ1-2; D remains ambiguous. The length of the CDR3 is 14 residues. CDR1 and CDR2 from the germline V gene are GTSNPN and SVGIG (reference sequence). Trimming removed 0 bases at V and 5 bases at J, with 13 bases between. This chain's CDR3 is CAWSVDPYYYGYTF. The CDR3, as DNA: TGTGCCTGGAGTGTAGACCCCTACTATTATGGCTACACCTTC.

In DNA, the CDR3 is TGTGCCAGCAGCCACGGCAGGGCTAACTATGGCTACACCTTC. Its translation: CASSHGRANYGYTF. The chain joins TRBV3-1 (or the pseudogene TRBV3-2) to TRBJ1-2; D may be TRBD1 (5 bases). The CDR3 has 14 amino acids. Germline assignment: CDR1 LGHDT and CDR2 YNNKEL (reference sequence). V was shortened by 3 bases and J by 0 bases, with 8 bases between the two germline ends.

V and J are TRBV18 and TRBJ2-1, with a tentative D call TRBD2 (6 bases). CDR1 is KGHSH and CDR2 is LQKENI in the germline V gene. The ends were cut back, 5 bases at V and 4 bases at J, with 15 bases in the middle. The CDR3 has 15 residues. The CDR3 DNA reads as TGTGCCAGCTCATCGGACACAGGAGGGTACAATGAGCAGTTCTTC. Translation gives CASSSDTGGYNEQFF.

The chain couples TRBV5-4 to TRBJ2-5; TRBD1 aligns across 10 bases. The germline CDR1 and CDR2 sequences are SGHNT and YYREEE (reference sequence). The CDR3 covers 16 residues. Losses at the gene ends were 4 bases for V and 5 bases for J; bases not matched to a gene: 11. In DNA form, the CDR3 reads TGTGCCAGCAGCATCTCGACAGGGGGCCAGGCCGAGACCCAGTACTTC. It translates to CASSISTGGQAETQYF.

This clone was counted once. The chain combines TRBV10-2 with TRBJ1-5, with unresolved D. The CDR3 extends over 13 amino acids. The germline CDR1 and CDR2 sequences are WSHSY and SAAADI. The V and J ends lost 5 bases and 3 bases respectively, with 8 bases between them. The CDR3 protein is CASSTGFNQPQHF. The CDR3 bases are TGCGCCAGCAGTACCGGGTTCAATCAGCCCCAGCATTTT.

In this sample, this clone turned up once. V is TRBV5-4 and J is TRBJ2-2, with D unclear. CDR3 length: 15 residues. Germline assignment: CDR1 SGHNT and CDR2 YYREEE (reference sequence). The V end lost 2 bases, the J end lost 4 bases, and 12 bases lay between the germline ends. The CDR3 DNA reads TGTGCCAGCAGCTTTCGATCAGGTTCCACCGGGGAGCTGTTTTTT. This encodes CASSFRSGSTGELFF.

CDR3 in amino acids: CASSLLAGVIQETQYF. In nucleotides, the CDR3 is TGTGCCAGCAGCTTACTAGCGGGGGTAATACAAGAGACCCAGTACTTC. This rearrangement joins TRBV7-9 to TRBJ2-5; 10 positions agree with TRBD2. The V gene end was trimmed by 2 bases and the J gene end by 2 bases; junction bases not matched to a gene: 5. Germline CDR1 SEHNR, CDR2 FQNEAQ (reference sequence). The CDR3 runs 16 residues.

J is TRBJ1-4 and V is TRBV12-2. TRBV12-2 is recorded as a pseudogene. This CDR3 is 13 amino acids long. This CDR3 is CASRFICVEKLFF. The DNA for the CDR3 is TGTGCAAGTCGCTTCATTTGCGTCGAAAAACTGTTTTTT.

This clone has only a few counts. The chain is built from TRBV5-1 and TRBJ1-1; 7 nucleotides match TRBD1. The CDR3 has 15 amino acids. V shed 1 base and J 7 bases; nucleotides not matched to a gene: 10. Germline V gene lookup returns CDR1 SGHRS and CDR2 YFSETQ. CDR3 amino acids: CASSLPDRAINEAFF. DNA of the CDR3: TGCGCCAGCAGCTTGCCTGACAGGGCGATTAATGAAGCTTTCTTT.

CDR3 sequence reads: CSASTGRVEFSSPLHF. CDR3 in DNA: TGCAGTGCTAGTACGGGCAGGGTAGAATTTAGTTCACCCCTCCACTTT. The rearrangement uses TRBV20-1 and TRBJ1-6; D might be TRBD1 (5 bases). CDR1 and CDR2 (germline): DFQATT, SNEGSKA (reference sequence). The CDR3 has 16 residues. Trimming removed 3 bases from V and 9 bases from J, with 21 bases in between.

The chain recombines TRBV28 with TRBJ2-4, with D possibly TRBD1 on 6 matching bases. The germline V and J ends were trimmed by 3 bases and 0 bases, with 18 bases remaining between them. This CDR3 is 18 amino acids long. Per germline, CDR1 MDHEN and CDR2 SYDVKM. The CDR3 spells CASSFDLDSLLAKNIQYF. The CDR3 DNA reads as TGTGCCAGCAGTTTCGACCTGGACAGCCTACTAGCCAAAAACATTCAGTACTTC.

The chain has TRBV3-1 (or the pseudogene TRBV3-2) and TRBJ2-7, with D maybe TRBD1 (6 bases). Per germline, CDR1 LGHDT and CDR2 YNNKEL (reference sequence). Trimming stripped 0 bases from V and 6 bases from J, with 12 bases between. The CDR3 sequence is 14 residues long. The CDR3 is CASSQDQGKSEQYF. CDR3 bases: TGTGCCAGCAGCCAAGACCAGGGGAAGAGCGAGCAGTACTTC.

The chain uses TRBV3-1 (or the pseudogene TRBV3-2) and TRBJ2-1, with 12 bases matching TRBD2. Germline CDR1 LGHDT, CDR2 YNNKEL (reference sequence). The CDR3 is 15 amino acids. V gave up 5 bases and J gave up 10 bases; unmatched junction bases: 9. In nucleotides, the CDR3 is TGTGCCAGCAGCTTTAGGCCTAGCGGGAGGGAAGAGCAGTTCTTC. It yields the protein CASSFRPSGREEQFF.

This sequence joins TRBV5-6 and TRBJ2-5; no clear D. This CDR3 contains 16 residues. V lost 4 bases to trimming and J lost 4 bases, with 20 bases between them. CDR1 is SGHDT and CDR2 is YYEEEE in the germline V gene. The CDR3 DNA reads as TGTGCCAGCAGCCGAACCTCGTACGTCCGCGGAGAGACCCAGTACTTC. As protein: CASSRTSYVRGETQYF. The full variable domain, in which reference TRBV5-6 and TRBJ2-5 provide the parts outside the CDR3, is DAGVTQSPTHLIKTRGQQVTLRCSPKSGHDTVSWYQQALGQGPQFIFQYYEEEERQRGNFPDRFSGHQFPNYSSELNVNALLLGDSALYLCASSRTSYVRGETQYFGPGTRLLVL.

The chain carries TRBV5-1 and TRBJ1-3; perhaps TRBD1 as D (6 bases). Germline assignment: CDR1 SGHRS and CDR2 YFSETQ. V was trimmed by 0 bases and J by 3 bases, leaving 13 bases between them. The CDR3 is 16 amino acids. Written as DNA, the CDR3 is TGCGCCAGCAGCTTGGCAGGGGTAGTTTATGGAAACACCATATATTTT. Translating it yields CASSLAGVVYGNTIYF.

The chain couples TRBV10-2 to TRBJ2-1, with D perhaps matching TRBD1 (6 bases). CDR3 length: 13 amino acids. V was trimmed by 7 bases and J by 7 bases, leaving 14 bases between them. Germline CDR1 WSHSY, CDR2 SAAADI. CDR3 nucleotides: TGCGCCAGCAAGGCAGGGGTTGGGAATGAGCAGTTCTTC. It is translated as CASKAGVGNEQFF.

The chain joins TRBV7-6 to TRBJ2-7, with D perhaps TRBD2 (5 bases). V was shortened by 2 bases and J by 5 bases, with 19 bases between the two germline ends. From germline, CDR1 is SGHVS and CDR2 FNYEAQ. CDR3 length equals 16 residues. CDR3 amino acids: CASSLRAGLYYNEQYF. The CDR3 DNA sequence: TGTGCCAGCAGCTTAAGGGCGGGTCTCTACTACAACGAGCAGTACTTC. Using reference TRBV7-6 and TRBJ2-7 for the parts outside the CDR3, the full variable domain is GAGVSQSPRYKVTKRGQDVALRCDPISGHVSLYWYRQALGQGPEFLTYFNYEAQQDKSGLPNDRFSAERPEGSISTLTIQRTEQRDSAMYRCASSLRAGLYYNEQYFGPGTRLTVT.

CDR3 loop: CASSQGSLGNNQPQHF. In nucleotides, the CDR3 is TGCGCCAGCAGCCAAGGGTCCCTAGGTAACAATCAGCCCCAGCATTTT. The genes are TRBV4-1 and TRBJ1-5, with D hard to call. CDR3 length equals 16 residues. V lost 1 base and J 3 bases, leaving 13 bases between the germline ends. The germline CDR1 and CDR2 sequences are MGHRA and YSYEKL.

V and J are TRBV7-9 and TRBJ1-1; 9 nucleotides line up with TRBD1. In germline, CDR1 is SEHNR, CDR2 FQNEAQ (reference sequence). V was clipped by 5 bases and J by 6 bases; unmatched bases: 13. The CDR3 contains 16 residues. CDR3 amino acids: CASSTTGGSFRAEAFF. CDR3 in DNA: TGTGCCAGCAGCACCACAGGGGGCAGTTTTAGGGCTGAAGCTTTCTTT.